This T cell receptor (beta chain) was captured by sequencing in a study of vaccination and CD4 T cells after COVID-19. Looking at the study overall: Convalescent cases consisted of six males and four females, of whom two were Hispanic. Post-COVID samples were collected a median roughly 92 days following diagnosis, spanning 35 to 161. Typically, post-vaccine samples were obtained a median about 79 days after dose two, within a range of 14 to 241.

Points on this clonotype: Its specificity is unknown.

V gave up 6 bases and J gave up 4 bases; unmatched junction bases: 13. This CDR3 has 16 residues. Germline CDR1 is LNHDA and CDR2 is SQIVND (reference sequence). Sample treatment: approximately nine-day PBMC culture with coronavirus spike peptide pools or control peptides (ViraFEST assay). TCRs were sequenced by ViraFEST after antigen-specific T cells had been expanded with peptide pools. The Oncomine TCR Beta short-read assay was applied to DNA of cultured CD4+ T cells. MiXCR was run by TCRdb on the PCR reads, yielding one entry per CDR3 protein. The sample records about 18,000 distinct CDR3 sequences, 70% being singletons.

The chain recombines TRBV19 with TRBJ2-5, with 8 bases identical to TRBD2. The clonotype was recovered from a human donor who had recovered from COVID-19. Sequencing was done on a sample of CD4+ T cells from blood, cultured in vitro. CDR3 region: CASSKGKTSGGETQYF. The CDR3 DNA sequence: TGTGCCAGTAGCAAGGGGAAAACTAGCGGCGGAGAGACCCAGTACTTC.